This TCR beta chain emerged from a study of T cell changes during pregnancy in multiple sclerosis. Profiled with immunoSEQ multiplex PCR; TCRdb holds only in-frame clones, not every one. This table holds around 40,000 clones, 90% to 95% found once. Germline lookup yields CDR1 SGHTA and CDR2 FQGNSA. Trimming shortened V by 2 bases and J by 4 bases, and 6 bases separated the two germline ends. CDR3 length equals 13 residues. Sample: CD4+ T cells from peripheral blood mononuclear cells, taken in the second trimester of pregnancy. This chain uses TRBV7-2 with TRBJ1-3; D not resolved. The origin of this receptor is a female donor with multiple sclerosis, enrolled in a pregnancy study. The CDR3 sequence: CASSLLGGNTIYF. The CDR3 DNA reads TGTGCCAGCAGCTTACTTGGCGGAAACACCATATATTTT.